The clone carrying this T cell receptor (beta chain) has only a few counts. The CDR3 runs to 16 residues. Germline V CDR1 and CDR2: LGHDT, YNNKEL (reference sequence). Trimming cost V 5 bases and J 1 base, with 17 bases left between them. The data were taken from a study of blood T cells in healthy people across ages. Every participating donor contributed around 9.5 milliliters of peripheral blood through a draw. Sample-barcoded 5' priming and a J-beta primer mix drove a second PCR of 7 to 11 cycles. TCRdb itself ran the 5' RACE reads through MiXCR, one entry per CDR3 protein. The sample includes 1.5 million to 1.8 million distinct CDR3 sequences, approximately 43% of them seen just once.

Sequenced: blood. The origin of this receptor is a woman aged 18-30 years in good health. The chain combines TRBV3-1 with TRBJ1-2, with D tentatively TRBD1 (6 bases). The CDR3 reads CASSSAGTRFNYGYTF. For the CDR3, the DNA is TGTGCCAGCAGCTCTGCAGGGACAAGATTTAACTATGGCTACACCTTC.